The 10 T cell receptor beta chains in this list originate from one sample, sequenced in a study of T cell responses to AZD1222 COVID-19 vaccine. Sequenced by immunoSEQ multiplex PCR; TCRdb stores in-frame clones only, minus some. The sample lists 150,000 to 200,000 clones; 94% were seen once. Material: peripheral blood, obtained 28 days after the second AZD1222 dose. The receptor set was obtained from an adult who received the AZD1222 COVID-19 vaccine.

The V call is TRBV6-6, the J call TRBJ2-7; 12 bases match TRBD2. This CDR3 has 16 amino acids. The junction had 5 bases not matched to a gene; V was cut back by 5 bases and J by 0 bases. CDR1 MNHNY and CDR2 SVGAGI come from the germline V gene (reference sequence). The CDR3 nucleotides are TGTGCCAGCAGTCGACTAGCGGGAGACAGCTCCTACGAGCAGTACTTC. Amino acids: CASSRLAGDSSYEQYF.

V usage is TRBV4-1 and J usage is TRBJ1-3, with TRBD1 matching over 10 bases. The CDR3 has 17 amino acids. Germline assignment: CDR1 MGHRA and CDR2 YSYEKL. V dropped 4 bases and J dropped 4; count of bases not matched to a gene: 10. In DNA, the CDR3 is TGCGCCAGCAGCCGGAACCTCGGGACAGGGGACGGAAACACCATATATTTT. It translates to CASSRNLGTGDGNTIYF.

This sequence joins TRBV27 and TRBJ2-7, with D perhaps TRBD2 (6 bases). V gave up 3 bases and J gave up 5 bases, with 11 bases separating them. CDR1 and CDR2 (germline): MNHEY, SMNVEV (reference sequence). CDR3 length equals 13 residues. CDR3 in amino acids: CASSFRERDEQYF. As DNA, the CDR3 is TGTGCCAGCAGTTTTCGGGAGCGGGACGAGCAGTACTTC.

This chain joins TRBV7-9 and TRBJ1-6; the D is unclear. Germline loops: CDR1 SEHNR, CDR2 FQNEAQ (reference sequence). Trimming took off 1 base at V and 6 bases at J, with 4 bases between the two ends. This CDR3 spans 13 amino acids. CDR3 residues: CASSLDSNSPLHF. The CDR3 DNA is TGTGCCAGCAGCTTAGACAGTAATTCACCCCTCCACTTT.

The CDR3 loop reads CASSEGGQGRVGYTF. CDR3 in DNA: TGTGCCAGCAGTGAGGGAGGTCAGGGTAGAGTTGGCTACACCTTC. The rearrangement links TRBV2 to TRBJ1-2; TRBD1 might be the D (5 bases). The V and J ends lost 3 bases and 7 bases respectively, with 18 bases between them. The CDR3 sequence is 15 residues long. The germline V gene has CDR1 SNHLY and CDR2 FYNNEI.

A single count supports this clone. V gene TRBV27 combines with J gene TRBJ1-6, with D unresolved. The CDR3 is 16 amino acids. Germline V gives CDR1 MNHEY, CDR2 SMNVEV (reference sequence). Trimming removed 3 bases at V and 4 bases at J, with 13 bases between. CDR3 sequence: CASSFGARAYNSPLHF. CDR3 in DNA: TGTGCCAGCAGTTTTGGCGCCCGGGCGTATAATTCACCCCTCCACTTT.

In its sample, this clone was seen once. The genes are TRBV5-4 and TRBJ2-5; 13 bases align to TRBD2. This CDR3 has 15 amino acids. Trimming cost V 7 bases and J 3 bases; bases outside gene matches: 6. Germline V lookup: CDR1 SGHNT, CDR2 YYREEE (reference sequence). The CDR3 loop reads CASQKLAGGEETQYF. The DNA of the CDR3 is TGTGCCAGCCAAAAACTAGCGGGAGGGGAAGAGACCCAGTACTTC.

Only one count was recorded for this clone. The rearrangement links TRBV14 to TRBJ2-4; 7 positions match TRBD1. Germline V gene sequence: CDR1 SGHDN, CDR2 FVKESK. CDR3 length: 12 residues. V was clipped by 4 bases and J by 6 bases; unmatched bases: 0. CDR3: CASSRTGNIQYF. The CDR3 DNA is TGTGCCAGCAGCCGGACAGGAAACATTCAGTACTTC.

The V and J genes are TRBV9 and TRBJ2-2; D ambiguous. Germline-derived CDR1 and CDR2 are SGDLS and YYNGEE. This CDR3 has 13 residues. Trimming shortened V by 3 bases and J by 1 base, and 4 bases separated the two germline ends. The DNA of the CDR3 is TGTGCCAGCAGCGGAAAGAACACCGGGGAGCTGTTTTTT. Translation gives CASSGKNTGELFF.

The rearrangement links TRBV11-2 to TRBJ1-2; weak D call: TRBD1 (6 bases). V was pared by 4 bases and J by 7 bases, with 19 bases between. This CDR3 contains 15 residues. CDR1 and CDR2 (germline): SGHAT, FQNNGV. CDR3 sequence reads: CASSSLTGPVRGYTF. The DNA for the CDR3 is TGTGCCAGCAGCTCTTTGACAGGTCCTGTACGTGGCTACACCTTC. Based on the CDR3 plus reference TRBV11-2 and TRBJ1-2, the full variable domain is EAGVAQSPRYKIIEKRQSVAFWCNPISGHATLYWYQQILGQGPKLLIQFQNNGVVDDSQLPKDRFSAERLKGVDSTLKIQPAKLEDSAVYLCASSSLTGPVRGYTFGSGTRLTVV.